Listed here are 15 T cell receptor beta chains from one sample, sequenced in a study of blood T cells in healthy people across ages. The second PCR ran about 6 to 11 cycles with a sample-barcoded 5' primer and J-beta primers. TCRdb used MiXCR to reprocess the 5' RACE reads, holding one entry per CDR3 protein. The sample comprises approximately 1,000,000 distinct CDR3 sequences, under 45% of which are singletons, and about 19% rests with the top ten. The specimen sequenced was blood. The receptors here all came from a woman in her fifties or sixties in good health.

CDR3 residues: CASSLVQGGTEAFF. In DNA, the CDR3 is TGTGCCAGCAGCTTAGTTCAGGGTGGCACTGAAGCTTTCTTT. The chain carries TRBV7-9 and TRBJ1-1, with D possibly matching TRBD1 (5 bases). Deletions cut 1 base from V and 4 bases from J, with 10 bases between. Per the germline V gene, CDR1 is SEHNR and CDR2 is FQNEAQ (reference sequence). CDR3 size: 14 residues. Full variable domain (rest looked up from reference TRBV7-9 and TRBJ1-1): DTGVSQNPRHKITKRGQNVTFRCDPISEHNRLYWYRQTLGQGPEFLTYFQNEAQLEKSRLLSDRFSAERPKGSFSTLEIQRTEQGDSAMYLCASSLVQGGTEAFFGQGTRLTVV.

CDR3 sequence: CSARGHELSEQYF. CDR3 DNA sequence: TGCAGTGCTAGAGGGCACGAACTTTCCGAGCAGTACTTC. The chain links TRBV20-1 to TRBJ2-7; D is ambiguous. Germline V gene sequence: CDR1 DFQATT, CDR2 SNEGSKA (reference sequence). This CDR3 spans 13 amino acids. V was shortened by 1 base and J by 6 bases, with 13 bases between the two germline ends.

The chain recombines TRBV27 with TRBJ2-5; D gene ambiguous. The CDR3 loop spans 15 amino acids. Between the trimmed V and J ends, which lost 3 bases and 3 bases, there was a span of 14 bases. Germline V CDR1 and CDR2: MNHEY, SMNVEV (reference sequence). This CDR3 reads CASSFGGIRKETQYF. The CDR3 DNA sequence: TGTGCCAGCAGTTTCGGTGGTATCCGTAAAGAGACCCAGTACTTC.

This rearrangement joins TRBV7-3 to TRBJ2-2; either TRBD1 or TRBD2 may supply D (5 bases each). Per the germline V gene, CDR1 is SGHTA and CDR2 is FQGTGA. This CDR3 spans 20 amino acids. Between the trimmed V and J ends, which lost 5 bases and 9 bases, there was a span of 34 bases. CDR3 nucleotide sequence: TGTGCCAGCAGCCCTGTAGTGGTACTAGGCCAGGGAATGATATTGAGGGAGCTGTTTTTT. Translating it yields CASSPVVVLGQGMILRELFF.

The chain carries TRBV29-1 and TRBJ2-1, with D hard to call. V was pared by 6 bases and J by 10 bases, with 10 bases between. CDR3 size: 10 residues. Germline V gene data show CDR1 as SQVTM and CDR2 as ANQGSEA. CDR3 DNA sequence: TGCAGCGTAAGTTTCGAGGAGCAGTTCTTC. Its protein is CSVSFEEQFF.

The sample holds a few counts of this clonotype. CDR3 amino acids: CASSSPGLGREQFF. The CDR3 DNA follows: TGTGCCAGCAGTTCCCCGGGACTGGGACGGGAGCAGTTCTTC. The chain has TRBV6-5 and TRBJ2-1; D possibly corresponds to TRBD2 (6 bases). Trimming shortened V by 4 bases and J by 10 bases, and 17 bases separated the two germline ends. The CDR3 length is 14 residues. Germline CDR1 MNHEY, CDR2 SVGAGI.

This clonotype was observed once. A read error may be the cause here, since a much bigger clone is one base away. The chain combines TRBV6-2 or TRBV6-3 with TRBJ2-6; D possibly corresponds to TRBD1 (5 bases). Trimming took 2 bases from V and 2 from J, leaving 13 bases between them. The CDR3 has 17 residues. Germline CDR1 MNHEY, CDR2 SVGEGT. The CDR3 sequence: CASSYESGIAGANVLTF. The DNA of the CDR3 is TGTGCCAGCAGTTACGAGTCAGGGATTGCTGGGGCCAACGTCCTGACTTTC.

The sample holds a few counts of this clonotype. The chain is built from TRBV30 and TRBJ2-7; 7 bases match TRBD2. V trimming: 2 bases; J trimming: 5 bases; junction bases outside the gene matches: 6. The CDR3 is 13 residues long. Germline V lookup: CDR1 GTSNPN, CDR2 SVGIG (reference sequence). The CDR3, as DNA: TGTGCCTGGAGTCCAAGCGGGATTAACGAGCAGTACTTC. Translation gives CAWSPSGINEQYF.

V gene TRBV5-1 combines with J gene TRBJ2-5, with D perhaps TRBD1 (6 bases). With the DNA end fitting TRBJ2-7 better, the J assignment may be wrong. CDR1 and CDR2 from the germline V gene are SGHRS and YFSETQ. The CDR3 loop spans 12 amino acids. In DNA, the CDR3 is TGCGCCAGCAGGGCAGGGGCAGGCGAGCAGTACTTC. This encodes CASRAGAGEQYF.

The chain links TRBV18 to TRBJ2-5; TRBD1 matches at 9 bases. Germline CDR1 is KGHSH and CDR2 is LQKENI. J was trimmed by 2 bases and V by 0 bases; bases with no gene match: 22. The CDR3 consists of 22 residues. CDR3 residues: CASSPPKQGAGLTRGRQETQYF. CDR3 nucleotides: TGTGCCAGCTCACCACCGAAACAGGGGGCCGGCCTAACACGGGGTAGGCAAGAGACCCAGTACTTC. The full variable domain, in which reference TRBV18 and TRBJ2-5 provide the parts outside the CDR3, is NAGVMQNPRHLVRRRGQEARLRCSPMKGHSHVYWYRQLPEEGLKFMVYLQKENIIDESGMPKERFSAEFPKEGPSILRIQQVVRGDSAAYFCASSPPKQGAGLTRGRQETQYFGPGTRLLVL.

The J gene is TRBJ1-1, the V gene TRBV10-3; D uncertain. CDR1 is ENHRY and CDR2 is SYGVKD in the germline V gene. The CDR3 consists of 13 residues. V was trimmed by 7 bases and J by 3 bases, leaving 12 bases between them. The CDR3 region has the DNA TGTGCCATCAAGCCCGGGGATCACACTGAAGCTTTCTTT. Translated, it gives CAIKPGDHTEAFF.

This sequence joins TRBV9 and TRBJ2-7, with 8 positions matching TRBD2. Gene TRBJ2-5 matches the end of the DNA better, so the J call may be wrong. This CDR3 spans 15 amino acids. Germline CDR1 is SGDLS and CDR2 is YYNGEE. The DNA of the CDR3 is TGTGCCAGCAGCGTAGACGGGAGGGCCAAGGAGACCCAGTACTTC. Residues: CASSVDGRAKETQYF.

This clonotype was detected a few times. This chain joins TRBV12-3 or TRBV12-4 and TRBJ2-7, with no clear D. CDR3 length: 14 amino acids. Trimming pared 1 base from V and 4 bases from J, leaving 11 bases between. CDR3 region: CASSLEGPGYEQYF. CDR3 bases: TGTGCCAGCAGTTTAGAGGGCCCAGGTTACGAGCAGTACTTC.

The V call is TRBV5-5, the J call TRBJ1-2; 7 bases match TRBD1. J was trimmed by 5 bases and V by 4 bases; bases with no gene match: 11. CDR1 SGHKS and CDR2 YYEKEE come from the germline V gene (reference sequence). CDR3 length equals 15 residues. In nucleotides, the CDR3 is TGTGCCAGCAGCAGGAGGACCGGGACAGATTATGGCTACACCTTC. Translating it yields CASSRRTGTDYGYTF.

J is TRBJ1-2 and V is TRBV27; D possibly corresponds to TRBD1 (5 bases). V lost 6 bases to trimming and J lost 4 bases, with 15 bases between them. Germline-derived CDR1 and CDR2 are MNHEY and SMNVEV (reference sequence). The length of the CDR3 is 14 residues. The chain's CDR3 is CASRNEGTSYGYTF. For the CDR3, the DNA is TGTGCCAGCAGGAACGAAGGGACCTCCTATGGCTACACCTTC.